Listed below are T cell receptor beta chains from one sample, sequenced in a study of T cell responses to AZD1222 COVID-19 vaccine. Profiled with immunoSEQ multiplex PCR; TCRdb holds only in-frame clones, not every one. The data contain fewer than 150,000 clones, 88% of them singletons. Sample: peripheral blood, taken 28 days after the second AZD1222 dose. The receptor source for this set is an adult who received the AZD1222 COVID-19 vaccine. The CDR3 runs from the conserved cysteine through the conserved F or W. The D gene is left open where the match is weak. Expanded clones get a size class; other rows say once, few or many, or leave the size out.

d_gene: TRBD1; abundance: .; j_gene: TRBJ1-5; v_gene: TRBV30; CDR3aa: CAYDRGNQPQHF; CDR3nt: TGTGCCTACGACAGGGGGAATCAGCCCCAGCATTTT
d_gene: TRBD1; abundance: many; j_gene: TRBJ1-2; v_gene: TRBV19; CDR3aa: CASSPQDRGDGGYTF; CDR3nt: TGTGCCAGTAGTCCCCAGGACAGGGGGGATGGTGGCTACACCTTC
d_gene: .; abundance: .; j_gene: TRBJ2-3; v_gene: TRBV14; CDR3aa: CASSQDLGWGGTDTQYF; CDR3nt: TGTGCCAGCAGCCAAGATTTGGGATGGGGCGGCACAGATACGCAGTATTTT
d_gene: .; abundance: .; j_gene: TRBJ2-3; v_gene: TRBV4-2; CDR3aa: CASSQGTRGSSTDTQYF; CDR3nt: TGTGCCAGCAGCCAAGGGACCCGGGGGTCTAGCACAGATACGCAGTATTTT
d_gene: .; abundance: .; j_gene: TRBJ1-1; v_gene: TRBV4-1; CDR3aa: CASSLNRVNTEAFF; CDR3nt: TGCGCCAGCAGCTTGAACAGGGTAAACACTGAAGCTTTCTTT
d_gene: TRBD1; abundance: .; j_gene: TRBJ1-2; v_gene: TRBV5-5; CDR3aa: CASSLGPTGGQDYGYTF; CDR3nt: TGTGCCAGCAGCTTGGGTCCGACAGGGGGCCAGGACTATGGCTACACCTTC
d_gene: .; abundance: .; j_gene: TRBJ1-4; v_gene: TRBV28; CDR3aa: CASSFLDGGRFREKLFF; CDR3nt: TGTGCCAGCAGTTTTCTAGACGGCGGACGGTTTCGTGAAAAACTGTTTTTT
d_gene: .; abundance: .; j_gene: TRBJ1-1; v_gene: TRBV28; CDR3aa: CASSLPRSTEAFF; CDR3nt: TGTGCCAGCAGTTTGCCCAGATCCACTGAAGCTTTCTTT
d_gene: TRBD2; abundance: .; j_gene: TRBJ2-1; v_gene: TRBV7-3; CDR3aa: CASSLIAGGSNEQFF; CDR3nt: TGTGCCAGCAGCTTAATAGCGGGAGGATCCAATGAGCAGTTCTTC
d_gene: .; abundance: once; j_gene: TRBJ2-3; v_gene: TRBV5-1; CDR3aa: CASSLGAQSTDTQYF; CDR3nt: TGCGCCAGCAGCTTGGGGGCACAAAGCACAGATACGCAGTATTTT
d_gene: .; abundance: .; j_gene: TRBJ2-2; v_gene: TRBV9; CDR3aa: CASSVGPGDTGELFF; CDR3nt: TGTGCCAGCAGCGTAGGCCCCGGGGACACCGGGGAGCTGTTTTTT
d_gene: TRBD2; abundance: .; j_gene: TRBJ2-3; v_gene: TRBV11-2; CDR3aa: CASSTLAGEGDTQYF; CDR3nt: TGTGCCAGCAGCACTTTAGCGGGAGAGGGGGATACGCAGTATTTT
d_gene: .; abundance: .; j_gene: TRBJ1-1; v_gene: TRBV24-1; CDR3aa: CATSREGGTEAFF; CDR3nt: TGTGCCACCAGTAGGGAAGGGGGCACTGAAGCTTTCTTT
d_gene: .; abundance: .; j_gene: TRBJ2-7; v_gene: TRBV18; CDR3aa: CASSPLVPDGTTSSYEQYF; CDR3nt: TGTGCCAGCTCACCACTCGTTCCCGACGGGACGACATCCTCCTACGAGCAGTACTTC
d_gene: TRBD2; abundance: .; j_gene: TRBJ2-1; v_gene: TRBV5-1; CDR3aa: CASTELAGGLNEQFF; CDR3nt: TGCGCCAGCACTGAACTAGCGGGGGGACTCAATGAGCAGTTCTTC
d_gene: .; abundance: .; j_gene: TRBJ1-1; v_gene: TRBV9; CDR3aa: CASSFVGANTEAFF; CDR3nt: TGTGCCAGCAGCTTTGTGGGGGCGAACACTGAAGCTTTCTTT
d_gene: .; abundance: .; j_gene: TRBJ1-6; v_gene: TRBV19; CDR3aa: CASSIELGNSPLHF; CDR3nt: TGTGCCAGTAGTATAGAGCTGGGTAATTCACCCCTCCACTTT
d_gene: .; abundance: .; j_gene: TRBJ2-2; v_gene: TRBV7-9; CDR3aa: CASSLAGQAGELFF; CDR3nt: TGTGCCAGCAGCTTAGCGGGGCAGGCCGGGGAGCTGTTTTTT
d_gene: .; abundance: .; j_gene: TRBJ2-7; v_gene: TRBV6-2/TRBV6-3; CDR3aa: CASSYVGTIYEQYF; CDR3nt: TGTGCCAGCAGTTACGTAGGGACCATCTACGAGCAGTACTTC
d_gene: TRBD1; abundance: .; j_gene: TRBJ2-2; v_gene: TRBV29-1; CDR3aa: CSTATGWPGELFF; CDR3nt: TGCAGCACCGCGACAGGGTGGCCCGGGGAGCTGTTTTTT
d_gene: TRBD1; abundance: .; j_gene: TRBJ2-3; v_gene: TRBV30; CDR3aa: CAWGRGPSTDTQYF; CDR3nt: TGTGCCTGGGGAAGGGGGCCAAGCACAGATACGCAGTATTTT
d_gene: .; abundance: .; j_gene: TRBJ2-7; v_gene: TRBV2; CDR3aa: CASSEFGREQYF; CDR3nt: TGTGCCAGCAGTGAATTTGGACGCGAGCAGTACTTC